The next 27 T cell receptor beta chains were all read from a single sample in a study of CD8 T cells in ankylosing spondylitis. TCRdb fed the 5' RACE reads into MiXCR, producing one record per CDR3 protein. The sample records about 130,000 distinct CDR3 sequences, about 7.3% being singletons. The sample comprised blood, either unsorted or a sorted T cell fraction (not recorded which). These receptors originate from a female donor with ankylosing spondylitis or in good health (not recorded which).

This clonotype was recorded at least ten times. One end of the junction is discordant with germline, which a read error may explain. In DNA, the CDR3 is TGCAGCGTAGAAGACTCGACCTTCGGCTACACCTTC. Protein sequence: CSVEDSTFGYTF. The rearrangement uses TRBV29-1 and TRBJ1-2; D gene unclear. The CDR3 covers 12 residues. Germline-derived CDR1 and CDR2 are SQVTM and ANQGSEA.

This clonotype has at least ten counts. The rearrangement uses TRBV6-1 and TRBJ2-1, with 9 nucleotides matching TRBD1. This CDR3 spans 14 amino acids. Germline assignment: CDR1 MNHNS and CDR2 SASEGT. The trim removed 5 bases at V and 7 bases at J, leaving 6 bases unmatched. The CDR3 bases are TGTGCCAGCAGTCCCGGGACAGGGAAAAATGAGCAGTTCTTC. It translates to CASSPGTGKNEQFF.

In its sample, this clonotype was seen many times. The chain uses TRBV25-1 and TRBJ1-1; D might be TRBD1 (6 bases). Germline V CDR1 and CDR2: MGHDK, SYGVNS. The CDR3 is made up of 12 amino acids. The V and J ends lost 2 bases and 10 bases respectively, with 11 bases between them. The CDR3 is CASSEGRGGAFF. CDR3 nucleotide sequence: TGTGCCAGCAGTGAAGGGAGGGGGGGAGCTTTCTTT.

This clonotype was counted many times. The J gene is TRBJ1-2, the V gene TRBV6-2 or TRBV6-3; weak D call: TRBD1 (5 bases). The germline gives CDR1 MNHEY, CDR2 SVGEGT. The V gene lost 4 bases and the J gene lost 2 bases, with 14 bases spanning the gap. The CDR3 is 15 amino acids. The CDR3 region is CASSSSRDGNYGYTF. CDR3 coding DNA: TGTGCCAGCAGTTCGTCCCGGGACGGAAACTATGGCTACACCTTC.

This chain joins TRBV4-2 and TRBJ1-2; possibly TRBD1 for D (5 bases). The CDR3 consists of 17 residues. Germline CDR1 LGHNA, CDR2 YNFKEQ. Trimming cost V 0 bases and J 4 bases, with 18 bases left between them. The CDR3 DNA reads TGTGCCAGCAGCCAAGAAGGGACCCGTGGGGCTGTCTATGGCTACACCTTC. Translating gives CASSQEGTRGAVYGYTF.

This clonotype appeared many times. The chain recombines TRBV28 with TRBJ2-2, with D hard to call. CDR1 is MDHEN, CDR2 SYDVKM, per germline. The CDR3 extends over 13 amino acids. V lost 6 bases, J lost 2 bases, and 7 bases lay in between. This CDR3 is CASSLTNTGELFF. CDR3 bases: TGTGCCAGCAGCCTTACCAACACCGGGGAGCTGTTTTTT. The whole variable domain, remainder taken from reference TRBV28 and TRBJ2-2, is DVKVTQSSRYLVKRTGEKVFLECVQDMDHENMFWYRQDPGLGLRLIYFSYDVKMKEKGDIPEGYSVSREKKERFSLILESASTNQTSMYLCASSLTNTGELFFGEGSRLTVL.

The chain uses TRBV7-2 and TRBJ2-3, with D unclear. The CDR3 contains 12 residues. In germline, CDR1 is SGHTA, CDR2 FQGNSA. The V and J ends lost 6 bases and 4 bases respectively, with 8 bases between them. The CDR3 sequence: CASSYQADTQYF. Here the CDR3 DNA reads TGTGCCAGCAGTTACCAAGCAGATACGCAGTATTTT.

This clonotype was picked up many times. J is TRBJ2-4 and V is TRBV5-1; 8 bases are shared with TRBD1. Germline loops: CDR1 SGHRS, CDR2 YFSETQ. Germline trimming cut 4 bases from V and 1 base from J; bases unmatched to any gene: 7. This CDR3 comprises 16 residues. DNA of the CDR3: TGCGCCAGCAGCACCGGACAGGGATCGGCCAAAAACATTCAGTACTTC. Translated: CASSTGQGSAKNIQYF.

This clonotype was detected many times. The chain employs TRBV4-3 and TRBJ2-1; a possible D gene is TRBD2 (5 bases). The CDR3 totals 16 residues. Per the germline V gene, CDR1 is LGHNA and CDR2 is YSLEER. Trimming removed 4 bases at V and 1 base at J, with 14 bases between. The CDR3 bases are TGCGCCAGCAGCCCCCGGAGCGGAGGTTCCTACAATGAGCAGTTCTTC. Its translation is CASSPRSGGSYNEQFF.

Ten or more counts support this clonotype. J is TRBJ2-7 and V is TRBV20-1; 12 bases match TRBD2. In germline, CDR1 is DFQATT, CDR2 SNEGSKA (reference sequence). The CDR3 runs 15 residues. After removal of 6 bases from V and 0 bases from J, the junction contained 6 bases not matched to a gene. The CDR3 is CSAELAGGRSYEQYF. The CDR3 region has the DNA TGCAGTGCGGAACTAGCGGGGGGCCGCTCCTACGAGCAGTACTTC.

The chain links TRBV7-9 to TRBJ1-2, with D possibly being TRBD1 (6 bases). Germline values: CDR1 SEHNR, CDR2 FQNEAQ (reference sequence). This CDR3 is built from 15 residues. V gave up 3 bases and J gave up 7 bases, with 18 bases separating them. The CDR3 is CASSFGDIRRGGYTF. In nucleotides, the CDR3 is TGTGCCAGCAGCTTTGGGGACATCAGACGAGGTGGCTACACCTTC.

The chain has TRBV20-1 and TRBJ2-3; 11 bases line up with TRBD2. CDR1 DFQATT and CDR2 SNEGSKA come from the germline V gene (reference sequence). J was trimmed by 4 bases and V by 3 bases; bases with no gene match: 3. This CDR3 is 14 amino acids long. Here the CDR3 reads CSASLAGGSDTQYF. The CDR3 DNA sequence: TGCAGTGCTAGCCTAGCGGGGGGTTCAGATACGCAGTATTTT.

V gene TRBV7-2 combines with J gene TRBJ2-7; a weak D match, TRBD2 (5 bases). The germline V and J ends were trimmed by 4 bases and 7 bases, with 23 bases remaining between them. Germline V gene data show CDR1 as SGHTA and CDR2 as FQGNSA. The CDR3 contains 16 residues. The CDR3 protein is CASSSLAVLLSGEQYF. CDR3 DNA: TGTGCCAGCAGCTCTCTAGCTGTACTCCTTTCGGGAGAGCAGTACTTC. The full variable domain, in which reference TRBV7-2 and TRBJ2-7 provide the parts outside the CDR3, is GAGVSQSPSNKVTEKGKDVELRCDPISGHTALYWYRQSLGQGLEFLIYFQGNSAPDKSGLPSDRFSAERTGGSVSTLTIQRTQQEDSAVYLCASSSLAVLLSGEQYFGPGTRLTVT.

Comments on this clonotype: Mismatch with germline at one junction end may stem from a read error. V gene TRBV7-6 combines with J gene TRBJ1-5; a possible D gene is TRBD1 (5 bases). The CDR3 contains 13 residues. Germline CDR1 and CDR2: SGHVS and FNYEAQ. The CDR3 nucleotides are TGTGCCAACAGCTTAGGGGGCAATCAGCCCCAGCATTTT. Protein sequence: CANSLGGNQPQHF.

This clonotype was seen repeatedly, ten times or more. The chain has TRBV20-1 and TRBJ2-2, with 10 bases lining up with TRBD2. The V gene end was trimmed by 6 bases and the J gene end by 1 base; junction bases not matched to a gene: 2. Germline V CDR1 and CDR2: DFQATT, SNEGSKA (reference sequence). The CDR3 length is 14 residues. The CDR3 DNA reads as TGCAGTGCCTTAGCGGGGGGGAACACCGGGGAGCTGTTTTTT. It specifies CSALAGGNTGELFF.

This clonotype was seen many times. The genes are TRBV12-3 or TRBV12-4 and TRBJ1-2; D is ambiguous. This CDR3 spans 12 amino acids. Trimming cost V 2 bases and J 8 bases, with 9 bases left between them. Written as DNA, the CDR3 is TGTGCCAGCAGTTTACGCCGCCAAGGCTACACCTTC. It codes for CASSLRRQGYTF.

This clonotype was detected ten times or more. The chain is built from TRBV20-1 and TRBJ1-1; D remains ambiguous. The V gene's germline CDR1 is DFQATT and CDR2 SNEGSKA (reference sequence). The ends were cut back, 4 bases at V and 5 bases at J, with 14 bases in the middle. The CDR3 is 13 residues long. CDR3 coding DNA: TGCAGTGCTACGCTCGTGGGGAGGACTGAAGCTTTCTTT. It codes for CSATLVGRTEAFF.

To note about this clonotype: One end of the junction is discordant with germline, which a read error may explain. This chain uses TRBV30 with TRBJ2-4; D gene unclear. The CDR3 totals 17 residues. In germline, CDR1 is GTSNPN, CDR2 SVGIG (reference sequence). The CDR3 sequence: CAWSVKGRILAKNIQYF. The CDR3 DNA reads as TGTGCTTGGAGTGTAAAAGGGCGGATACTAGCCAAAAACATTCAGTACTTC.

This clonotype occurred a few times. V gene TRBV7-9 combines with J gene TRBJ1-5; 8 nucleotides line up with TRBD1. Trimming removed 2 bases from V and 1 base from J; junction bases left unmatched: 7. CDR1 and CDR2 (germline): SEHNR, FQNEAQ (reference sequence). The CDR3 has 17 amino acids. In DNA form, the CDR3 reads TGTGCCAGCAGCTTATATCTGGGACAGGAGAGCAATCAGCCCCAGCATTTT. Translated, it gives CASSLYLGQESNQPQHF. The whole variable domain, filled in from reference TRBV7-9 and TRBJ1-5, reads DTGVSQNPRHKITKRGQNVTFRCDPISEHNRLYWYRQTLGQGPEFLTYFQNEAQLEKSRLLSDRFSAERPKGSFSTLEIQRTEQGDSAMYLCASSLYLGQESNQPQHFGDGTRLSIL.

This clonotype was detected ten times or more. The chain links TRBV3-1 to TRBJ2-1, with TRBD1 matching 9 bases. V lost 0 bases, J lost 6 bases, and 6 bases stayed unmatched. In germline, CDR1 is LGHDT, CDR2 YNNKEL (reference sequence). The CDR3 length is 16 residues. The CDR3 loop is CASSQETGGLGNEQFF. DNA for the CDR3: TGTGCCAGCAGCCAAGAGACAGGGGGTTTAGGCAATGAGCAGTTCTTC.

This clonotype was counted between two and nine times. V usage is TRBV19 and J usage is TRBJ2-3; TRBD1 might be the D (5 bases). V dropped 6 bases and J dropped 5 bases, with 21 bases sitting between them. The germline V gene encodes CDR1 LNHDA and CDR2 SQIVND (reference sequence). This CDR3 is built from 16 residues. Here the CDR3 DNA reads TGTGCCAGTAGACGAATTTCTGGTAGGGGCCGAGATACGCAGTATTTT. It is translated as CASRRISGRGRDTQYF.

This clonotype was counted a few times. The J gene is TRBJ2-5, the V gene TRBV29-1; 8 positions agree with TRBD1. The germline V gene has CDR1 SQVTM and CDR2 ANQGSEA. The CDR3 spans 11 residues. V lost 6 bases to trimming and J lost 6 bases; unmatched junction nucleotides: 3. The CDR3 coding sequence is TGCAGCGTCCAGGGGGCGAAGACCCAGTACTTC. Its translation: CSVQGAKTQYF.

This clonotype has ten or more counts. The chain couples TRBV7-8 to TRBJ2-2, with a weak D call TRBD1 (5 bases). CDR3 size: 16 residues. V was clipped by 1 base and J by 6 bases, with 15 bases between them. Germline-derived CDR1 and CDR2 are SGHVS and FQNEAQ. CDR3 protein: CASSLEAGRGSGELFF. In nucleotides, the CDR3 is TGTGCCAGCAGCTTAGAGGCAGGGCGTGGGTCCGGGGAGCTGTTTTTT. Using reference TRBV7-8 and TRBJ2-2 for the parts outside the CDR3, the full variable domain is GAGVSQSPRYKVAKRGQDVALRCDPISGHVSLFWYQQALGQGPEFLTYFQNEAQLDKSGLPSDRFFAERPEGSVSTLKIQRTQQEDSAVYLCASSLEAGRGSGELFFGEGSRLTVL.

This clonotype was recorded at least ten times. The rearrangement joins TRBV10-3 to TRBJ2-6, with no clear D. This CDR3 has 16 amino acids. CDR1 is ENHRY and CDR2 is SYGVKD in the germline V gene. Deletions cut 0 bases from V and 0 bases from J, with 6 bases between. The CDR3 DNA follows: TGTGCCATCAGTGAGTCGGGAACCTCTGGGGCCAACGTCCTGACTTTC. This codes for CAISESGTSGANVLTF.

At least ten counts were recorded for this clonotype. The V gene is TRBV6-5, the J gene TRBJ1-5, with D perhaps TRBD1 (6 bases). The length of the CDR3 is 15 residues. Germline V gene data show CDR1 as MNHEY and CDR2 as SVGAGI. Trimming removed 4 bases from V and 9 bases from J, with 19 bases in between. The CDR3 coding sequence is TGTGCCAGCAGTTCGGACCGGCAGCTAGGGGGGCCCCAGCATTTT. It yields the protein CASSSDRQLGGPQHF.

This clonotype occurred many times. The rearrangement links TRBV6-1 to TRBJ1-1, with unresolved D. Trimming cost V 8 bases and J 7 bases, with 11 bases left between them. Germline loops: CDR1 MNHNS, CDR2 SASEGT. The CDR3 spans 11 residues. CDR3 protein: CASFSVGEAFF. CDR3 nucleotides: TGTGCCAGCTTCTCGGTAGGTGAAGCTTTCTTT.

This clonotype occurred many times. The V call is TRBV4-3, the J call TRBJ1-4; possibly TRBD1 for D (5 bases). The CDR3 runs 13 residues. Trimming took off 0 bases at V and 10 bases at J, with 9 bases between the two ends. The germline V gene encodes CDR1 LGHNA and CDR2 YSLEER. The CDR3 is CASSQDSRGKLFF. The CDR3 DNA is TGCGCCAGCAGCCAAGACAGTAGGGGAAAACTGTTTTTT.